In its sample, the clone carrying this T cell receptor (beta chain) was seen a few times. The source of the sample is a study of beta chain features in type 1 diabetes. Reverse transcription of all isolated RNA meant that expressed TCRB transcripts were sequenced. TCRdb keeps only in-frame clones here, not all; method: immunoSEQ multiplex PCR. The sample has a few hundred thousand clones; roughly a tenth are singletons. Germline V gene sequence: CDR1 MGHRA, CDR2 YSYEKL. V was shortened by 0 bases and J by 7 bases, with 12 bases between the two germline ends. This CDR3 is built from 14 residues. V gene TRBV4-1 combines with J gene TRBJ1-2; no clear D. This TCR derives from a man aged 18-30 years in good health. The source material was central memory CD4+ T cells from blood. The CDR3 protein is CASSQDLGMGGYTF. CDR3 in DNA: TGCGCCAGCAGCCAAGATCTCGGTATGGGTGGCTACACCTTC.